This T cell receptor beta chain was sequenced in a study of vaccination and CD4 T cells after COVID-19. In the study overall: Sampling post-COVID took place a median around 91 days after diagnosis (range 35 to 161). Post-vaccine sampling followed dose two by a median about 69 days (range 14 to 241).

In this sample, this clonotype turned up once. Its matching antigen is unknown. Trimming stripped 6 bases from V and 6 bases from J, with 21 bases between. Germline loops: CDR1 MNHEY, CDR2 SMNVEV (reference sequence). This CDR3 is 15 amino acids long. Cultured CD4+ T cell DNA underwent sequencing with the Oncomine TCR Beta short-read assay. TCRdb reprocessed the PCR reads with MiXCR, giving one entry per CDR3 protein. The sample has about 7,800 distinct CDR3 sequences, about three fifths seen once. Treatment in this sample: roughly ten-day PBMC culture with coronavirus spike peptide pools or control peptides (ViraFEST assay). Patients returned positive PCR results between March and December 2020, earlier than US Alpha, Beta and Delta variants. Negative selection was the method that isolated CD4+ T cells after more than eight days of culture.

Source material: CD4+ T cells from blood, cultured in vitro. The J gene is TRBJ2-7, the V gene TRBV27; maybe TRBD2 (6 bases). The sequence came from a human donor who had recovered from COVID-19. DNA of the CDR3: TGTGCCAGCAGGATTAGCGGCCAGAGGTCCCGCGAGCAGTACTTC. It encodes CASRISGQRSREQYF.